This T cell receptor beta chain comes out of a study of blood T cell repertoires in COVID-19. Across the whole study: COVID-19 samples, acute and convalescent, were from the United States, Italy and Spain. T cells, B-cell-depleted T cells, or PBMCs supplied cDNA or gDNA.

The germline V and J ends were trimmed by 0 bases and 9 bases, with 11 bases remaining between them. The CDR3 is 13 residues long. Germline CDR1 and CDR2: MNHEY and SMNVEV (reference sequence). This clone came up a few times. As processed by the authors: Reference gene primers were amplified, and this amplification served to estimate nucleated cell counts. Only in-frame clones appear in the TCRdb table, and some are missing; sequencing was by immunoSEQ multiplex PCR. The V and J calls and clone size are taken from that table; D and trimming were inferred from the DNA. The table includes approximately 50,000 clones, roughly 85% detected once.

V is TRBV27 and J is TRBJ1-2; no definite D call. This TCR was sampled from a man in his sixties or seventies with acute or convalescent COVID-19. Sequences were obtained from peripheral blood. The CDR3 DNA reads as TGTGCCAGCAGTTTATCGAACGGGATACGCTACACCTTC. Encoded protein: CASSLSNGIRYTF.